These 28 T cell receptor beta chains were all obtained from the same sample, sequenced in a study of T cell responses to AZD1222 COVID-19 vaccine. Produced via immunoSEQ multiplex PCR; TCRdb's table is partial and in-frame only. The sample has 80,000 or so clones, about 90% seen once. The sample consisted of peripheral blood, taken on day 0 of AZD1222 vaccination. The receptors here all came from an adult in good health.

The chain couples TRBV7-6 to TRBJ2-1, with D tentatively TRBD2 (6 bases). Germline-derived CDR1 and CDR2 are SGHVS and FNYEAQ. This CDR3 is 13 amino acids long. The V gene lost 1 base and the J gene lost 10 bases, with 11 bases spanning the gap. CDR3 loop: CASSLDTSREQFF. In DNA form, the CDR3 reads TGTGCCAGCAGCTTAGATACTAGCCGGGAGCAGTTCTTC.

The V call is TRBV11-2, the J call TRBJ1-2, with 7 positions matching TRBD1. Germline values: CDR1 SGHAT, CDR2 FQNNGV. The CDR3 is 19 amino acids. Germline trimming cut 4 bases from V and 3 bases from J; bases unmatched to any gene: 20. In DNA, the CDR3 is TGTGCCAGCAGCTCCGAGATACAGGGGACAGTGGGGCGCGACTATGGCTACACCTTC. It yields the protein CASSSEIQGTVGRDYGYTF.

The chain combines TRBV29-1 with TRBJ2-1; D may be TRBD2 (6 bases). V gave up 2 bases and J gave up 3 bases, with 11 bases separating them. Per the germline V gene, CDR1 is SQVTM and CDR2 is ANQGSEA. The CDR3 totals 14 residues. CDR3 bases: TGCAGCGTTGAATCCGGGAGTTTCTACAATGAGCAGTTCTTC. Residues: CSVESGSFYNEQFF.

This chain uses TRBV6-5 with TRBJ1-1; D perhaps matches TRBD1 (5 bases). V was cut by 2 bases and J by 11 bases, with 18 bases left in between. CDR3 size: 14 residues. Germline V gene sequence: CDR1 MNHEY, CDR2 SVGAGI. The CDR3 region has the DNA TGTGCCAGCAGTTACGAGGAGGGACCTTCCTCGGCTTTCTTT. Protein: CASSYEEGPSSAFF.

The chain links TRBV7-3 to TRBJ2-3; TRBD1 matches at 8 bases. Germline V CDR1 and CDR2: SGHTA, FQGTGA. The CDR3 has 14 residues. V trimming: 5 bases; J trimming: 8 bases; junction bases outside the gene matches: 9. The CDR3 here is CASSPGQAEGTQYF. The DNA of the CDR3 is TGTGCCAGCAGCCCGGGACAGGCCGAGGGTACGCAGTATTTT.

The gene calls are TRBV3-1 (or the pseudogene TRBV3-2) and TRBJ2-1, with TRBD1 as a possible D gene (6 bases). The CDR3 runs 15 residues. Germline CDR1 reads LGHDT; CDR2 reads YNNKEL (reference sequence). Trimming shortened V by 4 bases and J by 0 bases, and 10 bases separated the two germline ends. CDR3 DNA sequence: TGTGCCAGCAGCCGGCAGGGGAGCTCCTACAATGAGCAGTTCTTC. Translated, it gives CASSRQGSSYNEQFF.

In this sample, this clone turned up a few times. This chain uses TRBV4-3 with TRBJ2-7; D is unclear. The CDR3 contains 14 residues. V was shortened by 1 base and J by 13 bases, with 20 bases between the two germline ends. CDR1 is LGHNA, CDR2 YSLEER, per germline. Written as DNA, the CDR3 is TGCGCCAGCAGCCAAGGATCCCTTCTTGGAGCAATTTACTTC. Translated: CASSQGSLLGAIYF.

Many counts were recorded for this clone. The chain carries TRBV18 and TRBJ2-2; the match to TRBD2 covers 11 bases. V trimming: 2 bases; J trimming: 5 bases; junction bases outside the gene matches: 13. Looked up from germline, CDR1 is KGHSH and CDR2 is LQKENI. This CDR3 is 19 amino acids long. The CDR3 nucleotides read TGTGCCAGCTCACCAGGGGGGCACCTCTGGACTAGCGGGACCGGGGAGCTGTTTTTT. This gives the protein CASSPGGHLWTSGTGELFF.

The J gene is TRBJ2-7, the V gene TRBV19; TRBD2 agrees at 7 bases. V lost 7 bases and J lost 0; bases outside the gene matches: 12. Germline values: CDR1 LNHDA, CDR2 SQIVND (reference sequence). This CDR3 spans 16 amino acids. The CDR3 DNA is TGTGCCAGTAAAATGCGGGGGACTCTTAGCTCCTACGAGCAGTACTTC. Protein product: CASKMRGTLSSYEQYF.

The chain combines TRBV7-6 with TRBJ2-1; the D is unclear. Germline V gene sequence: CDR1 SGHVS, CDR2 FNYEAQ. V was cut by 4 bases and J by 5 bases, with 3 bases left in between. This CDR3 comprises 11 residues. The chain's CDR3 is CASSSDNEQFF. For the CDR3, the DNA is TGTGCCAGCAGCTCGGACAATGAGCAGTTCTTC.

The CDR3 reads CASSFGQGLRNTEAFF. CDR3 nucleotide sequence: TGCGCCAGCAGCTTCGGACAGGGGTTAAGGAACACTGAAGCTTTCTTT. The chain uses TRBV5-1 and TRBJ1-1; 9 bases map to TRBD1. The J segment lost 1 base and the V segment lost 2 bases, leaving 6 bases of the junction unmatched. Germline V gives CDR1 SGHRS, CDR2 YFSETQ. CDR3 length: 16 residues.

The chain links TRBV7-2 to TRBJ2-2; TRBD1 agrees at 9 bases. Trimming took 4 bases from V and 6 from J; bases not matched to a gene: 6. Germline values: CDR1 SGHTA, CDR2 FQGNSA. This CDR3 is 15 amino acids long. This chain's CDR3 is CASSYGQGMAGELFF. In DNA, the CDR3 is TGTGCCAGCAGCTATGGACAGGGGATGGCCGGGGAGCTGTTTTTT.

The chain joins TRBV2 to TRBJ1-6, with D possibly matching TRBD1 (5 bases). CDR3 length: 14 amino acids. V was clipped by 2 bases and J by 9 bases, with 11 bases between them. Germline CDR1 reads SNHLY; CDR2 reads FYNNEI. CDR3 DNA: TGTGCCAGCAGTGAAACCCAGGGTACTTCACCCCTCCACTTT. Translating it yields CASSETQGTSPLHF.

The rearrangement links TRBV9 to TRBJ2-3, with D uncertain. The CDR3 totals 14 residues. Per the germline V gene, CDR1 is SGDLS and CDR2 is YYNGEE. The V end lost 0 bases, the J end lost 5 bases, and 10 bases lay between the germline ends. The CDR3 here is CASSVARAEDTQYF. The CDR3 DNA reads as TGTGCCAGCAGCGTAGCTCGGGCGGAAGATACGCAGTATTTT. The complete variable domain, with remaining parts taken from reference TRBV9 and TRBJ2-3, reads DSGVTQTPKHLITATGQRVTLRCSPRSGDLSVYWYQQSLDQGLQFLIQYYNGEERAKGNILERFSAQQFPDLHSELNLSSLELGDSALYFCASSVARAEDTQYFGPGTRLTVL.

This CDR3 is CASRIPPTTGALGGYTF. CDR3 DNA sequence: TGTGCCAGCAGGATTCCCCCGACGACAGGGGCCTTGGGGGGCTACACCTTC. The J gene is TRBJ1-2, the V gene TRBV27; 8 nucleotides align to TRBD1. Germline V CDR1 and CDR2: MNHEY, SMNVEV (reference sequence). V lost 6 bases and J lost 8; bases outside the gene matches: 20. The CDR3 contains 17 residues.

The V and J genes are TRBV5-1 and TRBJ2-5; a possible D gene is TRBD1 (6 bases). This CDR3 spans 14 amino acids. The V end was cut by 0 bases, the J end by 2 bases, with 8 bases between. Germline CDR1 and CDR2: SGHRS and YFSETQ. The CDR3 region is CASSLEQGQETQYF. The CDR3 DNA reads TGCGCCAGCAGCTTGGAACAGGGACAAGAGACCCAGTACTTC.

The genes are TRBV6-5 and TRBJ2-7; 9 bases match TRBD1. Germline CDR1 reads MNHEY; CDR2 reads SVGAGI. The CDR3 runs to 13 residues. V lost 6 bases and J lost 7; bases outside the gene matches: 7. CDR3 region: CASSPDRGYEQYF. CDR3 nucleotide sequence: TGTGCCAGCAGCCCGGACAGGGGATATGAGCAGTACTTC.

The chain joins TRBV3-1 (or the pseudogene TRBV3-2) to TRBJ1-5; D might be TRBD1 (6 bases). The germline V gene has CDR1 LGHDT and CDR2 YNNKEL (reference sequence). V lost 0 bases and J lost 5, with 17 bases in between. The CDR3 runs 17 residues. CDR3 sequence reads: CASSQDRGGRRDQPQHF. The CDR3 DNA sequence: TGTGCCAGCAGCCAAGATCGGGGGGGGCGCCGTGATCAGCCCCAGCATTTT.

Comment on this clone: This specimen includes other DNA sequences encoding the same CDR3. The chain is built from TRBV19 and TRBJ2-3; 9 bases agree with TRBD1. Trimming cost V 5 bases and J 3 bases; bases outside gene matches: 3. The CDR3 has 14 amino acids. Germline V gives CDR1 LNHDA, CDR2 SQIVND (reference sequence). CDR3 in DNA: TGTGCCAGTAGTTCGGGACAGGGAACAGATACGCAGTATTTT. Residues: CASSSGQGTDTQYF.

V usage is TRBV10-3 and J usage is TRBJ1-3; D is possibly TRBD1 (6 bases). The germline V and J ends were trimmed by 6 bases and 5 bases, with 14 bases remaining between them. The CDR3 contains 14 residues. Germline CDR1 is ENHRY and CDR2 is SYGVKD. The CDR3 coding sequence is TGTGCCATCAGCGCTACAGGGCCGAGAAACACCATATATTTT. It translates to CAISATGPRNTIYF.

CDR3 in DNA: TGTGCCAGTAGTACCTCTGCACTCCTCGGACGGTTGAACACCGGGGAGCTGTTTTTT. Encoded protein: CASSTSALLGRLNTGELFF. The V gene is TRBV19, the J gene TRBJ2-2; D remains ambiguous. V lost 4 bases, J lost 1 base, and 22 bases lay in between. CDR1 LNHDA and CDR2 SQIVND come from the germline V gene (reference sequence). This CDR3 is built from 19 residues.

The V gene is TRBV7-9, the J gene TRBJ1-1; no clear D. The CDR3 runs 14 residues. The germline V and J ends were trimmed by 7 bases and 1 base, with 13 bases remaining between them. Germline V gene sequence: CDR1 SEHNR, CDR2 FQNEAQ (reference sequence). CDR3 region: CASTIIDGNTEAFF. The CDR3 region has the DNA TGTGCCAGCACCATCATCGACGGGAACACTGAAGCTTTCTTT. Supplemented by reference TRBV7-9 and TRBJ1-1, the full variable domain reads DTGVSQNPRHKITKRGQNVTFRCDPISEHNRLYWYRQTLGQGPEFLTYFQNEAQLEKSRLLSDRFSAERPKGSFSTLEIQRTEQGDSAMYLCASTIIDGNTEAFFGQGTRLTVV.

This sequence joins TRBV6-5 and TRBJ1-6; no definite D call. Germline CDR1 and CDR2: MNHEY and SVGAGI. The CDR3 consists of 14 residues. Trimming left V 0 bases short and J 7 bases short, with 7 bases between. DNA for the CDR3: TGTGCCAGCAGTTACTCGAGGCAAAATTCACCCCTCCACTTT. Amino acid sequence: CASSYSRQNSPLHF.

Here the CDR3 DNA reads TGTGCCAGCAGCTTACGAGGGACGGGTCAGCCCCAGCATTTT. It is translated as CASSLRGTGQPQHF. The genes are TRBV7-2 and TRBJ1-5, with a tentative D call TRBD1 (5 bases). CDR3 length: 14 amino acids. Germline V gene sequence: CDR1 SGHTA, CDR2 FQGNSA. V gave up 2 bases and J gave up 6 bases, with 11 bases separating them.

This chain connects TRBV6-6 to TRBJ1-1; D call uncertain. Trimming cost V 2 bases and J 0 bases, with 7 bases left between them. The germline gives CDR1 MNHNY, CDR2 SVGAGI (reference sequence). This CDR3 has 14 residues. The CDR3 nucleotides read TGTGCCAGCAGTTACGGGCCCCTGAACACTGAAGCTTTCTTT. This gives the protein CASSYGPLNTEAFF.

J is TRBJ1-2 and V is TRBV10-3, with no clear D. The germline V gene has CDR1 ENHRY and CDR2 SYGVKD. This CDR3 region has 12 residues. V lost 8 bases to trimming and J lost 1 base, with 8 bases between them. The CDR3 nucleotides are TGTGCCATCGCGGGTGGTAACTATGGCTACACCTTC. Amino acid sequence: CAIAGGNYGYTF.

V is TRBV3-1 (or the pseudogene TRBV3-2) and J is TRBJ1-5; the D gene is possibly TRBD1 (6 bases). This CDR3 region has 15 residues. With 8 bases removed from V and 0 bases from J, the gap between germline ends came to 14 bases. Germline-derived CDR1 and CDR2 are LGHDT and YNNKEL (reference sequence). The CDR3 loop is CASAQTGDSNQPQHF. CDR3 nucleotides: TGTGCCAGCGCTCAGACAGGAGATAGCAATCAGCCCCAGCATTTT.

The chain uses TRBV18 and TRBJ2-1, with TRBD2 matching 12 bases. Germline-derived CDR1 and CDR2 are KGHSH and LQKENI. CDR3 size: 17 residues. Germline trimming cut 0 bases from V and 6 bases from J; bases unmatched to any gene: 6. The DNA of the CDR3 is TGTGCCAGCTCACCACCGCAACTAGCGGGAGGAGGCAATGAGCAGTTCTTC. Amino acids: CASSPPQLAGGGNEQFF.